This TCR beta chain was observed in a study of regulatory T cells in long-lasting Graves disease. The time point was: newly diagnosed GD, antithyroid drugs for less than 3 months. PBMC-derived RNA was used for the TCR library. A word on this clonotype: Its antigen is unknown.

According to the study, TCR beta libraries were built with iRepertoire HTBI primers and CDR3-region Arm-PCR. MiXCR, applied by TCRdb to the multiplex PCR reads, yields one record per CDR3 protein. The table lists fewer than 650,000 distinct CDR3 sequences, around 16% of them singletons. Study-level points and caveats: Newly diagnosed patients had higher TCR diversity than persistent Graves' patients did.

The data were also submitted as part of a second study, on T cells in Graves' hyperthyroidism and ophthalmopathy. That source reports: The diagnostic basis comprised clinical symptoms, serum thyroxine and TRAb, thyroid ultrasound and orbital computed tomography. Among clonotypes expanded in thyroid above 0.001, most were also found in blood.

The clonotype originates from a man younger than 35 with Graves disease. The source was peripheral blood mononuclear cells (PBMCs), collected at new diagnosis, from a patient treated with antithyroid drugs.

The CDR3 DNA sequence: TGTGCCAGCAGCTTAGGGGCTAGCGGGGCTAAATACGAGCAGTACTTC. The encoded protein is CASSLGASGAKYEQYF. The chain uses TRBV7-2 and TRBJ2-7; 9 bases agree with TRBD2. Per the germline V gene, CDR1 is SGHTA and CDR2 is FQGNSA. The CDR3 is 16 residues long. After removal of 1 base from V and 4 bases from J, the junction contained 8 bases not matched to a gene.